A single sample gave rise to the 15 T cell receptor beta chains below, sequenced in a study of T-cell reconstitution after alpha-beta-depleted transplantation in children. Preparation of the TCRbeta library was carried out with unique molecular identifiers. TCRdb processed the PCR reads anew with MiXCR; each CDR3 protein has one entry. The sample has around 450,000 distinct CDR3 sequences; approximately 42% are singletons. Sequenced here: PBMCs, sampled before TCRalphabeta/CD19-depleted stem cell transplant. These receptors all come from a girl between 2 and 10 years old with aplastic anemia, due to receive a stem cell transplant.

Worth noting for this clonotype: Possible read error: a much larger clone is one base away. The chain has TRBV3-1 and TRBJ2-2; 9 positions agree with TRBD2. CDR3 size: 17 residues. Germline loops: CDR1 LGHDT, CDR2 YNNKEL (reference sequence). The CDR3 sequence is CATSQKGGIAGVGELFF. CDR3 DNA: TGTGCCACCAGCCAAAAAGGTGGGATAGCGGGAGTCGGGGAGCTGTTTTTT.

CDR3 amino acids: CATSPSGITDTQYF. The CDR3, as DNA: TGTGCCACTTCTCCTAGCGGGATAACAGATACGCAGTATTTT. V and J are TRBV6-1 and TRBJ2-3; 9 nucleotides match TRBD2. With V trimmed by 10 bases and J by 3 bases, 8 bases remained unmatched. This CDR3 comprises 14 residues. Germline assignment: CDR1 MNHNS and CDR2 SASEGT.

This clonotype has more than one count but fewer than ten. V is TRBV10-1 and J is TRBJ2-5; D is uncertain. The germline V gene encodes CDR1 WNHNN and CDR2 SYGVQD (reference sequence). V was clipped by 6 bases and J by 5 bases, with 13 bases between them. CDR3 length: 13 amino acids. The CDR3 sequence: CASRVGDEETQYF. CDR3 coding DNA: TGCGCCAGCAGAGTCGGCGACGAGGAGACCCAGTACTTC.

This clonotype showed up many times. The rearrangement joins TRBV20-1 to TRBJ2-5, with TRBD1 matching over 7 bases. CDR1 and CDR2 from the germline V gene are DFQATT and SNEGSKA (reference sequence). V was pared by 5 bases and J by 3 bases, with 3 bases of the junction left unmatched. The CDR3 runs to 12 residues. CDR3: CSARTGEETQYF. CDR3 nucleotide sequence: TGCAGTGCTCGTACAGGGGAAGAGACCCAGTACTTC.

There are many counts of this clonotype. V usage is TRBV29-1 and J usage is TRBJ2-7; possibly TRBD1 or TRBD2 for D (5 bases each). Germline CDR1 reads SQVTM; CDR2 reads ANQGSEA. The V end was cut by 5 bases, the J end by 2 bases, with 16 bases between. CDR3 length: 14 amino acids. In nucleotides, the CDR3 is TGCAGCGTTTTACCTGTGGGACGCACCTACGAGCAGTACTTC. Its translation is CSVLPVGRTYEQYF.

This clonotype appeared many times. The chain carries TRBV7-2 and TRBJ2-1; D is perhaps TRBD2 (6 bases). Germline CDR1 SGHTA, CDR2 FQGNSA. V dropped 5 bases and J dropped 6 bases, with 17 bases sitting between them. The CDR3 has 15 amino acids. CDR3 sequence: CASSPPAGPLNEQFF. Here the CDR3 DNA reads TGTGCCAGCAGCCCACCGGCGGGACCCCTCAATGAGCAGTTCTTC.

This clonotype was seen many times. The chain links TRBV6-2 or TRBV6-3 to TRBJ2-3, with D perhaps TRBD2 (5 bases). The CDR3 is 14 residues long. CDR1 and CDR2 from the germline V gene are MNHEY and SVGEGT. With 11 bases removed from V and 4 bases from J, the gap between germline ends came to 19 bases. CDR3: CAGAVASSADTQYF. Written as DNA, the CDR3 is TGTGCCGGCGCGGTGGCTAGCTCAGCAGATACGCAGTATTTT.

The chain recombines TRBV28 with TRBJ2-7; TRBD2 matches at 9 bases. Trimming at V came to 3 bases and at J to 6 bases, leaving 6 bases not matched to a gene. The CDR3 has 14 residues. Germline loops: CDR1 MDHEN, CDR2 SYDVKM. CDR3 region: CASSFSGSGLEQYF. CDR3 DNA: TGTGCCAGCAGTTTTAGCGGGAGCGGTCTCGAGCAGTACTTC.

The chain combines TRBV20-1 with TRBJ2-4; D is undetermined. Trimming took off 4 bases at V and 10 bases at J, with 17 bases between the two ends. The CDR3 sequence is 13 residues long. Germline values: CDR1 DFQATT, CDR2 SNEGSKA (reference sequence). The CDR3 here is CSATADRRTIQYF. The CDR3 nucleotides read TGCAGTGCTACCGCAGATCGCCGGACGATTCAGTACTTC.

This clonotype was seen just once. J is TRBJ2-3 and V is TRBV7-3, with TRBD2 matching 10 bases. The V gene end was trimmed by 2 bases and the J gene end by 3 bases; junction bases not matched to a gene: 14. The CDR3 length is 19 residues. The germline V gene has CDR1 SGHTA and CDR2 FQGTGA. The CDR3 here is CASSLVSSQRGGWTDTQYF. CDR3 nucleotides: TGTGCCAGCAGCTTAGTTAGTTCCCAGCGGGGGGGCTGGACAGATACGCAGTATTTT. The full variable domain, its missing parts supplied by reference TRBV7-3 and TRBJ2-3, is GAGVSQTPSNKVTEKGKYVELRCDPISGHTALYWYRQSLGQGPEFLIYFQGTGAADDSGLPNDRFFAVRPEGSVSTLKIQRTERGDSAVYLCASSLVSSQRGGWTDTQYFGPGTRLTVL.

This clonotype was detected ten times or more. The chain combines TRBV5-1 with TRBJ2-3; D call uncertain. With 5 bases removed from V and 5 bases from J, the gap between germline ends came to 15 bases. CDR1 and CDR2 from the germline V gene are SGHRS and YFSETQ. The CDR3 is made up of 14 amino acids. The CDR3 DNA reads as TGCGCCAGCAGGGGCACCAACAGCGTAGATACGCAGTATTTT. Residues: CASRGTNSVDTQYF.

The genes are TRBV7-9 and TRBJ1-5; 10 bases are shared with TRBD1. This CDR3 contains 16 residues. Trimming at V came to 3 bases and at J to 7 bases, leaving 9 bases not matched to a gene. Germline V gene sequence: CDR1 SEHNR, CDR2 FQNEAQ (reference sequence). Here the CDR3 DNA reads TGTGCCAGCAGCTTGGGGGACAGGGGTATGACACAGCCCCAGCATTTT. Translated: CASSLGDRGMTQPQHF.

The rearrangement links TRBV30 to TRBJ2-1; TRBD2 might be the D (6 bases). Trimming shortened V by 7 bases and J by 8 bases, and 15 bases separated the two germline ends. Germline V gives CDR1 GTSNPN, CDR2 SVGIG (reference sequence). CDR3 length: 12 amino acids. The CDR3 DNA is TGTGCCTTCGGGGACTCCCCGCATGAGCAGTTCTTC. Translated: CAFGDSPHEQFF.

Many counts were recorded for this clonotype. This chain links TRBV5-5 with TRBJ1-2; no clear D. The germline CDR1 and CDR2 sequences are SGHKS and YYEKEE (reference sequence). The CDR3 extends over 12 amino acids. V lost 0 bases, J lost 13 bases, and 13 bases lay in between. Here the CDR3 reads CASSLGTPPGTF. In DNA, the CDR3 is TGTGCCAGCAGCTTGGGGACCCCCCCGGGCACCTTC. The whole variable domain, filled in from reference TRBV5-5 and TRBJ1-2, reads DAGVTQSPTHLIKTRGQQVTLRCSPISGHKSVSWYQQVLGQGPQFIFQYYEKEERGRGNFPDRFSARQFPNYSSELNVNALLLGDSALYLCASSLGTPPGTFGSGTRLTVV.

There are a few counts of this clonotype. The chain joins TRBV14 to TRBJ2-7; D might be TRBD1 (6 bases). Per germline, CDR1 SGHDN and CDR2 FVKESK. Trimming took 3 bases from V and 5 from J, leaving 11 bases between them. The CDR3 length is 13 residues. The CDR3 bases are TGTGCCAGCAGCCACAGGGGTAGGGACGAGCAGTACTTC. Translating gives CASSHRGRDEQYF.